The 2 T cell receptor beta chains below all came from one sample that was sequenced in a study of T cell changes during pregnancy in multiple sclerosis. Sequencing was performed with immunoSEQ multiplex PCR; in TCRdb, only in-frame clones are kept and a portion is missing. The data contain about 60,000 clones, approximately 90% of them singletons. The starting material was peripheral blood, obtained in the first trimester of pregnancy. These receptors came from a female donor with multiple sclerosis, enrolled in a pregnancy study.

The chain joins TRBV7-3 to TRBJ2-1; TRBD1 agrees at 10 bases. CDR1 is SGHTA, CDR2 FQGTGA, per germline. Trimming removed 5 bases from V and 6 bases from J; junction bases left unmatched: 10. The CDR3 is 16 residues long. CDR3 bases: TGTGCCAGCAGCCCTCAGGGACAGGGGTTGTCCAATGAGCAGTTCTTC. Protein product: CASSPQGQGLSNEQFF.

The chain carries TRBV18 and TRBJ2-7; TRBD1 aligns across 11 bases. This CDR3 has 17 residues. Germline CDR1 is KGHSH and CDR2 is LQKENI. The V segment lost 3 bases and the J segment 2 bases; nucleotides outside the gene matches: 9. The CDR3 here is CASSPLGQGATTYEQYF. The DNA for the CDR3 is TGTGCCAGCTCACCGCTCGGACAGGGGGCAACAACCTACGAGCAGTACTTC.